A single sample is the source of the 19 T cell receptor beta chains below, sequenced in a study of CD8 T cells in ankylosing spondylitis. TCRdb recomputed calls from the 5' RACE reads with MiXCR, one row per CDR3 protein. Altogether a few hundred thousand distinct CDR3 sequences are present, around 11% being singletons, with the ten largest covering under 7%. Input material: blood, either unsorted or a sorted T cell fraction (not recorded which). These receptors all come from a male donor with ankylosing spondylitis or in good health (not recorded which).

Ten or more counts support this clonotype. The chain combines TRBV5-1 with TRBJ1-5; 10 bases line up with TRBD1. The CDR3 is 16 residues long. Per the germline V gene, CDR1 is SGHRS and CDR2 is YFSETQ. The ends lost 4 bases at V and 3 bases at J; junction bases unmatched: 7. CDR3 bases: TGCGCCAGCAGCCGCGACAGGGGGCCCCCCAATCAGCCCCAGCATTTT. It specifies CASSRDRGPPNQPQHF.

This clonotype appeared many times. The chain combines TRBV15 with TRBJ1-5, with a tentative D call TRBD1 (5 bases). The V end was cut by 5 bases, the J end by 2 bases, with 7 bases between. The CDR3 covers 13 residues. Looked up from germline, CDR1 is LNHNV and CDR2 is YYDKDF (reference sequence). The CDR3 bases are TGTGCCACCAGCTCACAGGGCAATCAGCCCCAGCATTTT. Its translation is CATSSQGNQPQHF.

This clonotype was counted many times. The chain employs TRBV28 and TRBJ1-6; D is perhaps TRBD1 (5 bases). Trimming shortened V by 6 bases and J by 0 bases, and 12 bases separated the two germline ends. Germline CDR1 is MDHEN and CDR2 is SYDVKM. The CDR3 extends over 16 amino acids. The CDR3 DNA reads as TGTGCCAGCAGGTGGGACTCCAACTCCTATAATTCACCCCTCCACTTT. This translates into CASRWDSNSYNSPLHF.

This clonotype was seen ten or more times. V and J are TRBV7-6 and TRBJ1-2; no firm D call. V dropped 2 bases and J dropped 0 bases, with 10 bases sitting between them. The germline gives CDR1 SGHVS, CDR2 FNYEAQ. This CDR3 comprises 15 residues. The CDR3 coding sequence is TGTGCCAGCAGCTTAACAACCACCGCTAACTATGGCTACACCTTC. Translation gives CASSLTTTANYGYTF.

This clonotype came up many times. Written as DNA, the CDR3 is TGTGCCAGCAGTTACTCGACTGTCACATACTATAATTCACCCCTCCACTTT. Its protein is CASSYSTVTYYNSPLHF. The gene calls are TRBV6-5 and TRBJ1-6; D is unclear. This CDR3 is built from 17 residues. V was cut by 0 bases and J by 3 bases, with 12 bases left in between. CDR1 and CDR2 (germline): MNHEY, SVGAGI.

Ten or more counts support this clonotype. V and J are TRBV6-1 and TRBJ2-1; TRBD2 matches at 7 bases. CDR1 is MNHNS, CDR2 SASEGT, per germline. J gave up 5 bases and V 6 bases, and 10 bases lay outside the gene matches. This CDR3 contains 15 residues. The CDR3 here is CASSRSGGSHNEQFF. The CDR3 DNA is TGTGCCAGCAGCCGCTCGGGGGGTTCGCACAATGAGCAGTTCTTC.

There are many counts of this clonotype. The chain combines TRBV12-3 or TRBV12-4 with TRBJ1-2, with unresolved D. The CDR3 sequence is 12 residues long. V dropped 3 bases and J dropped 4 bases, with 6 bases sitting between them. CDR3 loop: CASSLGFYGYTF. CDR3 bases: TGTGCCAGCAGTTTGGGCTTCTATGGCTACACCTTC.

The gene calls are TRBV27 and TRBJ1-1; 7 bases align to TRBD1. Per the germline V gene, CDR1 is MNHEY and CDR2 is SMNVEV (reference sequence). J lost 10 bases, V lost 5 bases, and 13 bases had no gene match. This CDR3 has 14 amino acids. CDR3 DNA: TGTGCCAGCAGTCCTTGGGAGGGGGCGGTTCGAGCTTTCTTT. Protein: CASSPWEGAVRAFF.

This clonotype was observed many times. The chain combines TRBV12-3 or TRBV12-4 with TRBJ2-3; 11 bases fit TRBD1. The CDR3 totals 15 residues. The V segment lost 5 bases and the J segment 4 bases; nucleotides outside the gene matches: 5. The CDR3 is CASSPGTGGPDTQYF. Here the CDR3 DNA reads TGTGCCAGCAGTCCCGGGACAGGGGGGCCAGATACGCAGTATTTT.

The sample holds a few counts of this clonotype. The CDR3 DNA sequence: TGTGCCAGCAGCAAGGGGCCGGGCCTTTGGCCCCAGCATTTT. This gives the protein CASSKGPGLWPQHF. This chain uses TRBV21-1 with TRBJ1-5. TRBV21-1 is labeled a pseudogene. This CDR3 spans 14 amino acids.

The chain joins TRBV28 to TRBJ2-7, with 10 bases identical to TRBD2. Per the germline V gene, CDR1 is MDHEN and CDR2 is SYDVKM. The CDR3 loop spans 12 amino acids. Germline trimming cut 7 bases from V and 4 bases from J; bases unmatched to any gene: 1. The CDR3 DNA is TGTGCCAGCATGACTAGCGGGTACGAGCAGTACTTC. Its translation: CASMTSGYEQYF.

This clonotype was detected many times. The rearrangement joins TRBV5-1 to TRBJ2-2, with D possibly being TRBD1 (6 bases). Trimming shortened V by 3 bases and J by 7 bases, and 10 bases separated the two germline ends. CDR1 is SGHRS, CDR2 YFSETQ, per germline. The CDR3 runs to 13 residues. The CDR3 region has the DNA TGCGCCAGCAGCTACCGGACAGACGGGGAGCTGTTTTTT. It encodes CASSYRTDGELFF.

In its sample, this clonotype was seen a few times. This sequence joins TRBV6-6 and TRBJ1-5, with no clear D. Germline CDR1 reads MNHNY; CDR2 reads SVGAGI (reference sequence). The CDR3 totals 13 residues. Trimming stripped 8 bases from V and 2 bases from J, with 10 bases between. The CDR3: CASSILGNQPQHF. CDR3 coding DNA: TGTGCCAGCTCAATTCTGGGCAATCAGCCCCAGCATTTT.

The chain is built from TRBV6-1 and TRBJ1-5, with a weak D call TRBD1 (6 bases). V was clipped by 5 bases and J by 4 bases, with 18 bases between them. Germline V gene lookup returns CDR1 MNHNS and CDR2 SASEGT. CDR3 length equals 16 residues. This CDR3 is CASSLRWEGGNQPQHF. In nucleotides, the CDR3 is TGTGCCAGCAGTCTCCGGTGGGAGGGGGGGAATCAGCCCCAGCATTTT.

This clonotype was recorded at least ten times. This chain connects TRBV20-1 to TRBJ1-1, with D maybe TRBD1 (6 bases). CDR3 length: 12 residues. V gave up 0 bases and J gave up 7 bases, with 9 bases separating them. The germline gives CDR1 DFQATT, CDR2 SNEGSKA (reference sequence). The CDR3 coding sequence is TGCAGTGCTAGAGAAGGGGGGCGTGAAGCTTTCTTT. Protein: CSAREGGREAFF.

The sample holds a few counts of this clonotype. The V and J genes are TRBV11-2 and TRBJ2-5; D is perhaps TRBD2 (7 bases). Germline V gives CDR1 SGHAT, CDR2 FQNNGV. There are 15 residues in the CDR3. V lost 5 bases and J lost 5, with 18 bases in between. The CDR3 loop is CASSPRGGWLETQYF. In nucleotides, the CDR3 is TGTGCCAGCAGCCCCAGGGGAGGGTGGTTGGAGACCCAGTACTTC.

Ten or more counts support this clonotype. This chain connects TRBV3-1 to TRBJ2-3; a weak D match, TRBD2 (6 bases). V lost 4 bases and J 6 bases, leaving 29 bases between the germline ends. This CDR3 contains 19 residues. Per the germline V gene, CDR1 is LGHDT and CDR2 is YNNKEL (reference sequence). CDR3: CASSLGRGWREAHRDTQYF. The CDR3 DNA follows: TGTGCCAGCAGCCTCGGTAGGGGTTGGAGGGAGGCGCACAGGGATACGCAGTATTTT.

V gene TRBV28 combines with J gene TRBJ2-5; D gene unclear. Germline CDR1 is MDHEN and CDR2 is SYDVKM. CDR3 length: 14 amino acids. V lost 10 bases, J lost 2 bases, and 17 bases lay in between. CDR3: CAISPRGRQETQYF. The CDR3 DNA reads TGTGCCATCTCGCCCAGAGGAAGGCAAGAGACCCAGTACTTC. Combining the CDR3 with reference TRBV28 and TRBJ2-5 gives the whole variable domain DVKVTQSSRYLVKRTGEKVFLECVQDMDHENMFWYRQDPGLGLRLIYFSYDVKMKEKGDIPEGYSVSREKKERFSLILESASTNQTSMYLCAISPRGRQETQYFGPGTRLLVL.

CDR3 protein: CASSSSGQGADGANVLTF. DNA for the CDR3: TGTGCCAGCAGCTCATCGGGACAGGGGGCGGATGGGGCCAACGTCCTGACTTTC. The chain recombines TRBV11-1 with TRBJ2-6, with 12 bases lining up with TRBD1. Trimming took 4 bases from V and 3 from J; bases not matched to a gene: 7. Germline loops: CDR1 SGHAT, CDR2 FQDESV (reference sequence). CDR3 size: 18 residues.